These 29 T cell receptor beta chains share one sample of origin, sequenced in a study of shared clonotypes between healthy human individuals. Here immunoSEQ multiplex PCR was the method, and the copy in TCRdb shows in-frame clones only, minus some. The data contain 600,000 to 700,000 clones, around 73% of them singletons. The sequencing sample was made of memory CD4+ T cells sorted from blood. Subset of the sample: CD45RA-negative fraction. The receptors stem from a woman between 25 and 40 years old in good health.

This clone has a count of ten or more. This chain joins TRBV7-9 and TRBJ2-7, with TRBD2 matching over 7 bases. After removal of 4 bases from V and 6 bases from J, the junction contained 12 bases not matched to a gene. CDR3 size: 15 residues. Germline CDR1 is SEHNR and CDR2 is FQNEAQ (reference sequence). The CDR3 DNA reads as TGTGCCAGCAGCTCTCTCCCGGCGGGAGAGGGCGAGCAGTACTTC. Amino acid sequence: CASSSLPAGEGEQYF.

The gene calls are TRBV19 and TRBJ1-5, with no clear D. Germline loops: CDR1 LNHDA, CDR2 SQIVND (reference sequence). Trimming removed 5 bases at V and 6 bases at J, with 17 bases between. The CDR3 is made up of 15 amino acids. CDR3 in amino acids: CASSYSWEEGQPQHF. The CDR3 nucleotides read TGTGCCAGTAGTTACAGCTGGGAGGAGGGTCAGCCCCAGCATTTT. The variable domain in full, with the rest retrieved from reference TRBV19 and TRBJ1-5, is DGGITQSPKYLFRKEGQNVTLSCEQNLNHDAMYWYRQDPGQGLRLIYYSQIVNDFQKGDIAEGYSVSREKKESFPLTVTSAQKNPTAFYLCASSYSWEEGQPQHFGDGTRLSIL.

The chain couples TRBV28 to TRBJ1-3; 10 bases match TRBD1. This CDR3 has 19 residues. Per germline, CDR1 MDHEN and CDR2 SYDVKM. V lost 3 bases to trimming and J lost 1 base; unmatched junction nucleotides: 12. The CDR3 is CASSLGFGTGDASGNTIYF. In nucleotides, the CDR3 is TGTGCCAGCAGTTTGGGGTTTGGGACAGGGGATGCATCTGGAAACACCATATATTTT.

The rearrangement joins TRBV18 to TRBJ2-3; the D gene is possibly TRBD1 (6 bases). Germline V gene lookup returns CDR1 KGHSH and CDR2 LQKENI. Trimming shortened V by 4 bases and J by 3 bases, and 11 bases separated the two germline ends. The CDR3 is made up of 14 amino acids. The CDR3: CASSRQGRTDTQYF. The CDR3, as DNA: TGTGCCAGCTCACGTCAGGGGAGAACAGATACGCAGTATTTT.

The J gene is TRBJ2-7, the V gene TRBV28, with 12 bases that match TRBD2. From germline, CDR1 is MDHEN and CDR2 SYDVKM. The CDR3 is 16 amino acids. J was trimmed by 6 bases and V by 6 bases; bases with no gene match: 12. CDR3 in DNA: TGTGCCAGCAGGGCAACTAGCGGGAGGTTTCTAGGCGAGCAGTACTTC. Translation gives CASRATSGRFLGEQYF.

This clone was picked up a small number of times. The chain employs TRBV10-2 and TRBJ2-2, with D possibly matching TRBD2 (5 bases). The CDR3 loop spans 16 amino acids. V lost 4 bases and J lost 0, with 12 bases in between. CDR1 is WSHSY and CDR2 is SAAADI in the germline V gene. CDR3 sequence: CASSVLRRTNTGELFF. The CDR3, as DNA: TGCGCCAGCAGTGTTTTGAGGAGGACGAACACCGGGGAGCTGTTTTTT.

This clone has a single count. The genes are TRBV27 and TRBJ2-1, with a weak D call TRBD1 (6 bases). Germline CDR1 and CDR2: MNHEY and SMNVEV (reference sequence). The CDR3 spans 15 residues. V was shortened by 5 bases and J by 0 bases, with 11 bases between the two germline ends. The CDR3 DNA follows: TGTGCCAGCAGTCCCCGGACAGCCTCCTACAATGAGCAGTTCTTC. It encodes CASSPRTASYNEQFF.

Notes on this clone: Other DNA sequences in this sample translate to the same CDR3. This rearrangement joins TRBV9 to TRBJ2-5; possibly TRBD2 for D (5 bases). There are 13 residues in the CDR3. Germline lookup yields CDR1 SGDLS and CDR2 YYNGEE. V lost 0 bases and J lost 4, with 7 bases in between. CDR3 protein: CASSVDRGETQYF. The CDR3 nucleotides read TGTGCCAGCAGCGTAGACCGGGGAGAGACCCAGTACTTC.

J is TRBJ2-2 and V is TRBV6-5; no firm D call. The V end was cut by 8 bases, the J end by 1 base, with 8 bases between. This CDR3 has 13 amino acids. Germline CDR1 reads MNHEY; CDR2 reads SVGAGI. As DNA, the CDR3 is TGTGCCAGCGCTTCTCAGAACACCGGGGAGCTGTTTTTT. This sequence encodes CASASQNTGELFF.

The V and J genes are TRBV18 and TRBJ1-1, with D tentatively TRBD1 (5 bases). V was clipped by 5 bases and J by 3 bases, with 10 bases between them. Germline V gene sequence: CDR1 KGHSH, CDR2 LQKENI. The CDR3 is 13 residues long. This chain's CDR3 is CASSKQDDTEAFF. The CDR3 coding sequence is TGTGCCAGCTCAAAACAGGATGACACTGAAGCTTTCTTT.

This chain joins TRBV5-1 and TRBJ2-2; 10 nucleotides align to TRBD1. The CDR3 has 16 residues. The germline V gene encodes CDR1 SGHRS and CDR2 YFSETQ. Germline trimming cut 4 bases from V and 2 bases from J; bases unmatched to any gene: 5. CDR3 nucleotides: TGCGCCAGCAGCGTGGGACAGGGGATCAACACCGGGGAGCTGTTTTTT. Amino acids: CASSVGQGINTGELFF.

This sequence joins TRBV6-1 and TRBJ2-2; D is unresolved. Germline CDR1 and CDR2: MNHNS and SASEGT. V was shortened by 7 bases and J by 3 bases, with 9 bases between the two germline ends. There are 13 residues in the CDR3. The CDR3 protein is CASTLEYTGELFF. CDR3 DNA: TGTGCCAGCACCTTGGAGTACACCGGGGAGCTGTTTTTT.

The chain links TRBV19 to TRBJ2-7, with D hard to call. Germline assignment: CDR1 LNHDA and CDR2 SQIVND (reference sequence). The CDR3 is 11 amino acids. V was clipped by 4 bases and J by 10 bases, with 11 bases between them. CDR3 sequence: CASSSRTDQYF. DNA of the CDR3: TGTGCCAGTAGTAGCCGCACAGACCAGTACTTC.

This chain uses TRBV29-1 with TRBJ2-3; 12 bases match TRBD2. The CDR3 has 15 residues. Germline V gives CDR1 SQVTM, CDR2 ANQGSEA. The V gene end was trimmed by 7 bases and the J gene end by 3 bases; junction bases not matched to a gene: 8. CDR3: CSGVTSGRRTDTQYF. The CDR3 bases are TGCAGCGGCGTTACTAGCGGGAGGAGGACAGATACGCAGTATTTT.

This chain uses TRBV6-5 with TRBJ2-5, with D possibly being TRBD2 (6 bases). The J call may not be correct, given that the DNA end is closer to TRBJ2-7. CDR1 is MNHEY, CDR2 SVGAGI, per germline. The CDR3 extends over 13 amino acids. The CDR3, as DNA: TGTGCCAGCCGGGGAGGCAACAGGTACGAGCAGTACTTC. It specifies CASRGGNRYEQYF.

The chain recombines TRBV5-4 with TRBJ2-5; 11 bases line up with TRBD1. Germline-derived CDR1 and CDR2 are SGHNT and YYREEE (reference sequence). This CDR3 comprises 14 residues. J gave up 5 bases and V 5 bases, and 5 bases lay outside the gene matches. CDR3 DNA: TGTGCCAGCAGACCCGGGACAGGGGGGGAGACCCAGTACTTC. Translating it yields CASRPGTGGETQYF.

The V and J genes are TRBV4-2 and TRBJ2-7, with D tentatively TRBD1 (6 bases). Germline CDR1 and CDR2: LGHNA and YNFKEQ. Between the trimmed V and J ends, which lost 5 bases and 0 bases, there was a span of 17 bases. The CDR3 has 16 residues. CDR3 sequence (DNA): TGTGCCAGCAGCTACGGACAGAGATCCAACTCCTACGAGCAGTACTTC. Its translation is CASSYGQRSNSYEQYF.

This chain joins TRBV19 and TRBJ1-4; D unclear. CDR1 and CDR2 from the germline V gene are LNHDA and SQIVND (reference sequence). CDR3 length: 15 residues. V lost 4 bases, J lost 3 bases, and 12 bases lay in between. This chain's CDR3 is CASSTRTVANEKLFF. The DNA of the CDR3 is TGTGCCAGTAGTACGAGGACTGTGGCTAATGAAAAACTGTTTTTT. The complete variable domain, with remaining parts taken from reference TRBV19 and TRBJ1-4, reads DGGITQSPKYLFRKEGQNVTLSCEQNLNHDAMYWYRQDPGQGLRLIYYSQIVNDFQKGDIAEGYSVSREKKESFPLTVTSAQKNPTAFYLCASSTRTVANEKLFFGSGTQLSVL.

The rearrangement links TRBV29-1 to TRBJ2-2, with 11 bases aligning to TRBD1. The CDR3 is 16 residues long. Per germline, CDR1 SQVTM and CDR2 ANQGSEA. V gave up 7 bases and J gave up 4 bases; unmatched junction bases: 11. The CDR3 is CSAPTPGTGGTGELFF. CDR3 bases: TGCAGCGCCCCCACTCCCGGGACAGGGGGCACCGGGGAGCTGTTTTTT.

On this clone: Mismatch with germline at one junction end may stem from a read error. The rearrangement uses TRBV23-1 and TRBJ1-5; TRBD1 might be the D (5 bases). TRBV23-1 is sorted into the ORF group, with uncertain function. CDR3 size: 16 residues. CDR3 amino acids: CASTQPPGRGNQPQHF. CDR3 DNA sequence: TGCGCCAGCACTCAACCCCCAGGGCGCGGCAATCAGCCCCAGCATTTT.

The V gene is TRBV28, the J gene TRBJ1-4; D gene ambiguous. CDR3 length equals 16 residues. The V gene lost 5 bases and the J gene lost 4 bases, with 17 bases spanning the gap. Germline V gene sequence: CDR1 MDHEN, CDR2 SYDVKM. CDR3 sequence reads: CASSPPTLVGNEKLFF. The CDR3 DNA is TGTGCCAGCAGTCCCCCAACCCTGGTTGGTAATGAAAAACTGTTTTTT.

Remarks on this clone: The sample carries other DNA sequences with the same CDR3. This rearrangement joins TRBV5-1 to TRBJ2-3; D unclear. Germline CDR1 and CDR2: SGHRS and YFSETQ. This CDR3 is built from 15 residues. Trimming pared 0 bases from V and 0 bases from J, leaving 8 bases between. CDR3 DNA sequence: TGCGCCAGCAGCTTGGCCCCCGGCAGCACAGATACGCAGTATTTT. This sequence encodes CASSLAPGSTDTQYF.

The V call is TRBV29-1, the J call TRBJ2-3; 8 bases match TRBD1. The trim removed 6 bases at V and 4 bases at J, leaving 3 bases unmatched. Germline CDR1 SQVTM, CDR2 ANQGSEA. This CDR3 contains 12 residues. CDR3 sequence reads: CSVRGLADTQYF. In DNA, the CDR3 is TGCAGCGTCAGGGGGCTAGCAGATACGCAGTATTTT.

The CDR3: CASSLSTQAGNTDTQYF. The DNA for the CDR3 is TGCGCCAGCAGCTTGAGCACTCAGGCGGGCAACACAGATACGCAGTATTTT. This chain connects TRBV5-1 to TRBJ2-3; maybe TRBD2 (5 bases). Germline assignment: CDR1 SGHRS and CDR2 YFSETQ. V was trimmed by 1 base and J by 2 bases, leaving 17 bases between them. The CDR3 totals 17 residues.

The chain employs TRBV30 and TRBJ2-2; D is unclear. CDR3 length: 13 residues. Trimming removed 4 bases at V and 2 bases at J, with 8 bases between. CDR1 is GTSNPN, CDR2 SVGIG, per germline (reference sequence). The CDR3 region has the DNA TGTGCCTGGACCCAGGCCAACACCGGGGAGCTGTTTTTT. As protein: CAWTQANTGELFF. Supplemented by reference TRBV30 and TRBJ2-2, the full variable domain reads SQTIHQWPATLVQPVGSPLSLECTVEGTSNPNLYWYRQAAGRGLQLLFYSVGIGQISSEVPQNLSASRPQDRQFILSSKKLLLSDSGFYLCAWTQANTGELFFGEGSRLTVL.

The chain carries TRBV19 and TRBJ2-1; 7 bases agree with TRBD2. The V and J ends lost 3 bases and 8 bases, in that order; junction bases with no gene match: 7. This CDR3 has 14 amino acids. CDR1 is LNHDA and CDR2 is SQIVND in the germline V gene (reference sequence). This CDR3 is CASSIVASGHEQFF. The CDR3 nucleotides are TGTGCCAGTAGTATTGTAGCTAGCGGCCATGAGCAGTTCTTC.

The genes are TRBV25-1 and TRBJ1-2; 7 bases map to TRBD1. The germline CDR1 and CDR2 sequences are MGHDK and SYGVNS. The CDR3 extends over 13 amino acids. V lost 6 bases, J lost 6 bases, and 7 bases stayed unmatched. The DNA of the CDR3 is TGTGCCAGCAGAGGACAGGTCTTCGATGGCTACACCTTC. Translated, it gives CASRGQVFDGYTF.

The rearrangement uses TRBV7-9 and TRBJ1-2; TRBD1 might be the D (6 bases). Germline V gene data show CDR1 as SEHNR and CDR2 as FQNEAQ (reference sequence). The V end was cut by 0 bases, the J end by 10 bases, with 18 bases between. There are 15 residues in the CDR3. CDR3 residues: CASSLARQERRVYTF. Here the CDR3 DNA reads TGTGCCAGCAGCTTAGCGAGACAGGAACGGAGGGTCTACACCTTC.

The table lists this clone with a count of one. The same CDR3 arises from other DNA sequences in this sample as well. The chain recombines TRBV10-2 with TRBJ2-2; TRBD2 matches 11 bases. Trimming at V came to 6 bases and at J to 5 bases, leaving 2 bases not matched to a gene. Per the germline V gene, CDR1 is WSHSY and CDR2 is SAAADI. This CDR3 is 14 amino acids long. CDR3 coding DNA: TGCGCCAGCAGGCTAGCGGGAGGAACCGGGGAGCTGTTTTTT. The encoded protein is CASRLAGGTGELFF.